These T cell receptor beta chains were read from a single sample in a study of blood T cell repertoires in COVID-19. Repertoires were generated with immunoSEQ multiplex PCR, while TCRdb's copy carries only in-frame clones and drops some. Of 50,000 to 60,000 clones in the sample, roughly 87% are singletons; the top ten hold around 1.6%. Material for sequencing was peripheral blood. These receptor sequences come from a man in his fifties or sixties with acute or convalescent COVID-19. Both conserved end residues are part of each CDR3. D genes are given only for firm matches. Clone size is shown for a subset of rows, as once, few, many or a class of expanded clone.

V gene: TRBV5-1
J gene: TRBJ2-3
D gene: .
clone size: .
CDR3 DNA: TGCGCCAGCAGCTTGCGTGCAGATACGCAGTATTTT
CDR3 protein: CASSLRADTQYF

V gene: TRBV24-1
J gene: TRBJ2-1
D gene: TRBD1
clone size: .
CDR3 DNA: TGTGCCACCAGTGATCGCCGGGGACAGTCTGGGAATGAGCAGTTCTTC
CDR3 protein: CATSDRRGQSGNEQFF

V gene: TRBV3-1/TRBV3-2
J gene: TRBJ1-4
D gene: .
clone size: few
CDR3 DNA: TGTGCCAGCAGCCAAGGCCAACAGTCTAAAGAAAAACTGTTTTTT
CDR3 protein: CASSQGQQSKEKLFF

V gene: TRBV2
J gene: TRBJ1-1
D gene: .
clone size: .
CDR3 DNA: TGTGCCAGCAGCCGGGGGGGGACGCAAGGCACTGAAGCTTTCTTT
CDR3 protein: CASSRGGTQGTEAFF

V gene: TRBV24-1
J gene: TRBJ2-5
D gene: TRBD2
clone size: .
CDR3 DNA: TGTGCCACCAGTGGTTCAGGGAGGGGCGTGGGGGAGACCCAGTACTTC
CDR3 protein: CATSGSGRGVGETQYF

V gene: TRBV6-5
J gene: TRBJ2-7
D gene: TRBD1
clone size: .
CDR3 DNA: TGTGCCAGCAGTTTCGGGACAGGGTCCTACGAGCAGTACTTC
CDR3 protein: CASSFGTGSYEQYF

V gene: TRBV12-3/TRBV12-4
J gene: TRBJ1-5
D gene: TRBD1
clone size: .
CDR3 DNA: TGTGCCAGCAGTCAGACAGGGAATCAGCCCCAGCATTTT
CDR3 protein: CASSQTGNQPQHF

V gene: TRBV27
J gene: TRBJ1-5
D gene: .
clone size: .
CDR3 DNA: TGTGCCAGCAGTTTCGGGGGAAGCAATCAGCCCCAGCATTTT
CDR3 protein: CASSFGGSNQPQHF

V gene: TRBV4-2
J gene: TRBJ1-1
D gene: .
clone size: .
CDR3 DNA: TGTGCCAGCAGCCGCCCAACAGGGTCTTTCACTGAAGCTTTCTTT
CDR3 protein: CASSRPTGSFTEAFF

V gene: TRBV6-5
J gene: TRBJ1-2
D gene: .
clone size: .
CDR3 DNA: TGTGCCAGCAGTTATGGTGCTTACAGGAGTGCATATGGCTACACCTTC
CDR3 protein: CASSYGAYRSAYGYTF

V gene: TRBV5-1
J gene: TRBJ1-3
D gene: TRBD1
clone size: .
CDR3 DNA: TGCGCCAGCAGCTTGGGGGACAGGGTATTTGGAAACACCATATATTTT
CDR3 protein: CASSLGDRVFGNTIYF

V gene: TRBV4-1
J gene: TRBJ2-2
D gene: .
clone size: once
CDR3 DNA: TGCGCCAGTACCCAGATGCCGGGGGGCGCGAACACCGGGGAGCTGTTTTTT
CDR3 protein: CASTQMPGGANTGELFF

V gene: TRBV7-9
J gene: TRBJ1-6
D gene: .
clone size: .
CDR3 DNA: TGTGCCAGCAGTTATTACCAGGAGGATAATTCACCCCTCCACTTT
CDR3 protein: CASSYYQEDNSPLHF

V gene: TRBV19
J gene: TRBJ1-1
D gene: .
clone size: .
CDR3 DNA: TGTGCCAGTAGTAGGGAGGGACAAGCTTTCTTT
CDR3 protein: CASSREGQAFF

V gene: TRBV18
J gene: TRBJ2-7
D gene: .
clone size: .
CDR3 DNA: TGTGCCAGCTCACCATTGGAGGGTACCTACGAGCAGTACTTC
CDR3 protein: CASSPLEGTYEQYF

V gene: TRBV3-1/TRBV3-2
J gene: TRBJ2-6
D gene: .
clone size: .
CDR3 DNA: TGTGCCAGCACCCTTGTCTCTGGGGCCAACGTCCTGACTTTC
CDR3 protein: CASTLVSGANVLTF

V gene: TRBV6-1
J gene: TRBJ1-1
D gene: TRBD1
clone size: .
CDR3 DNA: TGTGCCAGCAGTGAGTGGACAGGGGGAGGGACTGAAGCTTTCTTT
CDR3 protein: CASSEWTGGGTEAFF

V gene: TRBV9
J gene: TRBJ2-7
D gene: TRBD1
clone size: .
CDR3 DNA: TGTGCCAGCAGCGTAGCTTCCACAGGGGGCGCGTACGAGCAGTACTTC
CDR3 protein: CASSVASTGGAYEQYF

V gene: TRBV2
J gene: TRBJ1-5
D gene: .
clone size: .
CDR3 DNA: TGTGCCAGCAGTGAAAGTGGGGGCCAGGTTCAGCCCCAGCATTTT
CDR3 protein: CASSESGGQVQPQHF

V gene: TRBV9
J gene: TRBJ2-4
D gene: TRBD1
clone size: once
CDR3 DNA: TGTGCCAGCAGCGTAGGCTCCGGACAGGGGGTTGTCATTCAGTACTTC
CDR3 protein: CASSVGSGQGVVIQYF

V gene: TRBV7-2
J gene: TRBJ2-1
D gene: TRBD2
clone size: .
CDR3 DNA: TGTGCCAGCAGCCCCCTTCTGCTAGCGGGGGGGCCGGGTGAGCAGTTCTTC
CDR3 protein: CASSPLLLAGGPGEQFF

V gene: TRBV7-2
J gene: TRBJ1-3
D gene: .
clone size: .
CDR3 DNA: TGTGCCAGCAGCTTTAGCCCGGGGGCTGGAAACACCATATATTTT
CDR3 protein: CASSFSPGAGNTIYF

V gene: TRBV5-1
J gene: TRBJ2-1
D gene: .
clone size: .
CDR3 DNA: TGCGCCAGCAGCTTTGACAGCTACAATGAGCAGTTCTTC
CDR3 protein: CASSFDSYNEQFF

V gene: TRBV5-1
J gene: TRBJ1-6
D gene: .
clone size: .
CDR3 DNA: TGCGCCAGCAGCCTGACAGGTTCGGATTCACCCCTCCACTTT
CDR3 protein: CASSLTGSDSPLHF

V gene: TRBV7-9
J gene: TRBJ1-6
D gene: .
clone size: few
CDR3 DNA: TGTGCCAGCAGCTTAAGCGGGGTGAGCTCCTATAATTCACCCCTCCACTTT
CDR3 protein: CASSLSGVSSYNSPLHF

V gene: TRBV25-1
J gene: TRBJ2-3
D gene: .
clone size: .
CDR3 DNA: TGTGCCAGCAGTGAGCGCTATGCAGATACGCAGTATTTT
CDR3 protein: CASSERYADTQYF

V gene: TRBV9
J gene: TRBJ1-1
D gene: TRBD1
clone size: .
CDR3 DNA: TGTGCCAGCAGCGTACCCCCAGGGGGTTTCACTGAAGCTTTCTTT
CDR3 protein: CASSVPPGGFTEAFF

V gene: TRBV29-1
J gene: TRBJ2-7
D gene: .
clone size: .
CDR3 DNA: TGCAGCGTTGAGGAAGAGGGCAACTACGAGCAGTACTTC
CDR3 protein: CSVEEEGNYEQYF

V gene: TRBV4-1
J gene: TRBJ1-1
D gene: .
clone size: .
CDR3 DNA: TGCGCCAGCGGGGGGGCAGGGGCCCCCACTGAAGCTTTCTTT
CDR3 protein: CASGGAGAPTEAFF

V gene: TRBV2
J gene: TRBJ1-4
D gene: TRBD1
clone size: .
CDR3 DNA: TGTGCCAGCAGGCGGACAGGGAAAAATGAAAAACTGTTTTTT
CDR3 protein: CASRRTGKNEKLFF

V gene: TRBV24-1
J gene: TRBJ1-5
D gene: TRBD1
clone size: .
CDR3 DNA: TGTGCCACCAGTGACACGACAGGGGACGATCAGCCCCAGCATTTT
CDR3 protein: CATSDTTGDDQPQHF

V gene: TRBV7-9
J gene: TRBJ2-2
D gene: TRBD2
clone size: .
CDR3 DNA: TGTGCCAGCGGGAGGGGCACCGGGGAGCTGTTTTTT
CDR3 protein: CASGRGTGELFF

V gene: TRBV7-2
J gene: TRBJ1-2
D gene: TRBD1
clone size: .
CDR3 DNA: TGTGCCAGCAGCTTAAGGACAGGGAATATCTATGGCTACACCTTC
CDR3 protein: CASSLRTGNIYGYTF

V gene: TRBV3-1/TRBV3-2
J gene: TRBJ2-7
D gene: TRBD2
clone size: .
CDR3 DNA: TGTGCCAGCGCGCCGGGACTAGCGGGGCGCGAGCAGTACTTC
CDR3 protein: CASAPGLAGREQYF

V gene: TRBV5-4
J gene: TRBJ1-2
D gene: .
clone size: few
CDR3 DNA: TGTGCCAGCAGCTTCAGGGGTGGCTACACCTTC
CDR3 protein: CASSFRGGYTF

V gene: TRBV30
J gene: TRBJ2-6
D gene: .
clone size: .
CDR3 DNA: TGTGCCTGGAGTAGGGGCTCTGGGGCCAACGTCCTGACTTTC
CDR3 protein: CAWSRGSGANVLTF

V gene: TRBV19
J gene: TRBJ1-2
D gene: TRBD1
clone size: .
CDR3 DNA: TGTGCCAGTAGACCTACAGGGGGTGTATATGGCTACACCTTC
CDR3 protein: CASRPTGGVYGYTF

V gene: TRBV5-1
J gene: TRBJ2-7
D gene: .
clone size: .
CDR3 DNA: TGCGCCAGCAGCTTTCGGAGCCCCTACGAGCAGTACTTC
CDR3 protein: CASSFRSPYEQYF

V gene: TRBV24-1
J gene: TRBJ2-2
D gene: TRBD1
clone size: medium-sized
CDR3 DNA: TGTGCCACCAGTGACGCTGGACAGGGCACCGGGGAGCTGTTTTTT
CDR3 protein: CATSDAGQGTGELFF

V gene: TRBV27
J gene: TRBJ1-3
D gene: .
clone size: .
CDR3 DNA: TGTGCCAGCAGTACAACAGGGTCAGGAAACACCATATATTTT
CDR3 protein: CASSTTGSGNTIYF

V gene: TRBV7-9
J gene: TRBJ1-2
D gene: TRBD1
clone size: .
CDR3 DNA: TGTGCCAGCAGTCCCGACAGGGGGCGTATCTACACCTTC
CDR3 protein: CASSPDRGRIYTF

V gene: TRBV30
J gene: TRBJ1-1
D gene: .
clone size: .
CDR3 DNA: TGTGCCTGGAGTGGCGGGGCAGGGAGAGCTGAAGCTTTCTTT
CDR3 protein: CAWSGGAGRAEAFF

V gene: TRBV6-5
J gene: TRBJ2-1
D gene: .
clone size: .
CDR3 DNA: TGTGCCAGCAGAGGACAGCTCAGCTCCTACAATGAGCAGTTCTTC
CDR3 protein: CASRGQLSSYNEQFF

V gene: TRBV2
J gene: TRBJ2-1
D gene: .
clone size: .
CDR3 DNA: TGTGCCAGCAGTGAAAGGCCTGCGGGAAATGAGCAGTTCTTC
CDR3 protein: CASSERPAGNEQFF

V gene: TRBV2
J gene: TRBJ1-2
D gene: .
clone size: .
CDR3 DNA: TGTGCCAGCACCGAGGGTGGCTATGGCTACACCTTC
CDR3 protein: CASTEGGYGYTF

V gene: TRBV5-6
J gene: TRBJ2-1
D gene: .
clone size: once
CDR3 DNA: TGTGCCAGCAGCGCGTTCAATGAGCAGTTCTTC
CDR3 protein: CASSAFNEQFF

V gene: TRBV9
J gene: TRBJ2-1
D gene: TRBD2
clone size: once
CDR3 DNA: TGTGCCAGCAGCCTCCGACTAGCGGGGGTAGGCAATGAGCAGTTCTTC
CDR3 protein: CASSLRLAGVGNEQFF

V gene: TRBV19
J gene: TRBJ1-1
D gene: .
clone size: .
CDR3 DNA: TGTGCCAGTAGCCAGACAGCTTACACTGAAGCTTTCTTT
CDR3 protein: CASSQTAYTEAFF

V gene: TRBV20-1
J gene: TRBJ2-7
D gene: TRBD1
clone size: .
CDR3 DNA: TGCAGTGCTAGTAGGGGGACAGGGGCAGCCGAGCAGTACTTC
CDR3 protein: CSASRGTGAAEQYF

V gene: TRBV5-8
J gene: TRBJ2-3
D gene: TRBD1
clone size: .
CDR3 DNA: TGTGCCAGCAGCTTGGGACAGGGTCCAGATACGCAGTATTTT
CDR3 protein: CASSLGQGPDTQYF

V gene: TRBV7-2
J gene: TRBJ1-2
D gene: .
clone size: .
CDR3 DNA: TGTGCCAGCAGCTTGACCGGGGACATGGGTGGCTACACCTTC
CDR3 protein: CASSLTGDMGGYTF

V gene: TRBV5-1
J gene: TRBJ1-2
D gene: .
clone size: .
CDR3 DNA: TGCGCCAGCAGCTTGACAACGACAGACGGCTATGGCTACACCTTC
CDR3 protein: CASSLTTTDGYGYTF

V gene: TRBV19
J gene: TRBJ2-7
D gene: TRBD2
clone size: .
CDR3 DNA: TGTGCCAGTAGTCCCGGACTAGGGACCTACGAGCAGTACTTC
CDR3 protein: CASSPGLGTYEQYF

V gene: TRBV30
J gene: TRBJ2-7
D gene: TRBD1
clone size: .
CDR3 DNA: TGTGCCTGGAGTTCCGACAGGGGGCCCTACGAGCAGTACTTC
CDR3 protein: CAWSSDRGPYEQYF

V gene: TRBV2
J gene: TRBJ2-7
D gene: .
clone size: .
CDR3 DNA: TGTGCCAGCAGTGAAGCGGGCAGGGGTGAAGGGTACTTC
CDR3 protein: CASSEAGRGEGYF